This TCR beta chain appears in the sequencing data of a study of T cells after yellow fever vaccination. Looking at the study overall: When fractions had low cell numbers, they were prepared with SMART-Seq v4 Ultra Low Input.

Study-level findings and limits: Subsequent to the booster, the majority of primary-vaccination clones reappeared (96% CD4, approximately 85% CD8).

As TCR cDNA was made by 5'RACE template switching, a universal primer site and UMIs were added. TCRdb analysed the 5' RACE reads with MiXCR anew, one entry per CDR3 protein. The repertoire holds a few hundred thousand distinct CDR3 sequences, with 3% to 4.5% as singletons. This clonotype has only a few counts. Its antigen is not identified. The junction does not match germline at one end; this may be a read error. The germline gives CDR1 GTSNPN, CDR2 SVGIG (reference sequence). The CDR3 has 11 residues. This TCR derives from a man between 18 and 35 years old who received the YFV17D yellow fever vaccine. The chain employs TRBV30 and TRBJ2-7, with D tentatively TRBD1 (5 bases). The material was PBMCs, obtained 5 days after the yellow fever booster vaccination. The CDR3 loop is CAWSVKGPTSF. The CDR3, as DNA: TGTGCCTGGAGCGTAAAGGGGCCTACAAGCTTC.